These T cell receptor beta chains were read from a single sample in a study of shared T cell receptors in the human thymus. Profiling relied on immunoSEQ multiplex PCR, and the TCRdb table lists in-frame clones only, not all of them. Found here are over 450,000 clones, 75% to 85% of them singletons; the top ten hold less than 0.015%. These data also featured in a second study, about human thymus T cells.

Sequencing was done on a sample of thymocytes. The source is a boy younger than two with a congenital heart defect. CDR3s include the opening cysteine and the closing phenylalanine or tryptophan. Each record gives: CDR3 length, V gene, D gene, J gene, clone size, CDR3 protein, CDR3 DNA. A D gene is named only where the DNA matches it firmly. A clone size is listed for some rows: how often the clone was seen (once, few, many), or a class if it is expanded.

cdr3_length: 18; v_call: TRBV27; d_call: NA; j_call: TRBJ2-3; clone_size: NA; cdr3_aa: CASSLSTSEPRGTDTQYF; cdr3_nt: TGTGCCAGCAGTTTGTCTACTAGCGAACCGAGGGGGACAGATACGCAGTATTTT
cdr3_length: 16; v_call: TRBV6-1; d_call: TRBD2; j_call: TRBJ2-3; clone_size: once; cdr3_aa: CASSEEPRGDGDTQYF; cdr3_nt: TGTGCCAGCAGTGAAGAGCCCCGGGGGGATGGGGATACGCAGTATTTT
cdr3_length: 16; v_call: TRBV9; d_call: NA; j_call: TRBJ1-2; clone_size: NA; cdr3_aa: CASSVGRGIFNYGYTF; cdr3_nt: TGTGCCAGCAGCGTAGGACGCGGAATCTTTAACTATGGCTACACCTTC
cdr3_length: 13; v_call: TRBV25-1; d_call: NA; j_call: TRBJ2-7; clone_size: NA; cdr3_aa: CASSGRDPYEQYF; cdr3_nt: TGTGCCAGCAGCGGCAGGGATCCCTACGAGCAGTACTTC
cdr3_length: 12; v_call: TRBV28; d_call: NA; j_call: TRBJ2-7; clone_size: once; cdr3_aa: CASSFQPQEQYF; cdr3_nt: TGTGCCAGCAGTTTTCAACCGCAGGAGCAGTACTTC
cdr3_length: 18; v_call: TRBV18; d_call: NA; j_call: TRBJ2-1; clone_size: NA; cdr3_aa: CASSPTNGDSLFNNEQFF; cdr3_nt: TGTGCCAGCTCACCTACCAACGGGGACTCCCTCTTCAACAATGAGCAGTTCTTC
cdr3_length: 17; v_call: TRBV25-1; d_call: NA; j_call: TRBJ1-1; clone_size: NA; cdr3_aa: CASSECNRGGGCTEAFF; cdr3_nt: TGTGCCAGCAGTGAATGCAATAGGGGGGGCGGGTGCACTGAAGCTTTCTTT
cdr3_length: 14; v_call: TRBV4-3; d_call: NA; j_call: TRBJ2-7; clone_size: NA; cdr3_aa: CASSPTRNRYEQYF; cdr3_nt: TGCGCCAGCAGCCCAACCAGAAACCGCTACGAGCAGTACTTC
cdr3_length: 14; v_call: TRBV10-1; d_call: TRBD1; j_call: TRBJ2-5; clone_size: NA; cdr3_aa: CASREQGTQETQYF; cdr3_nt: TGCGCCAGCAGAGAACAGGGGACCCAAGAGACCCAGTACTTC
cdr3_length: 16; v_call: TRBV5-4; d_call: NA; j_call: TRBJ2-7; clone_size: NA; cdr3_aa: CASSSRTLDGTYEQYF; cdr3_nt: TGTGCCAGCAGCTCACGGACCCTCGACGGGACCTACGAGCAGTACTTC
cdr3_length: 15; v_call: TRBV6-1; d_call: NA; j_call: TRBJ1-2; clone_size: NA; cdr3_aa: CAILTLGAKNYGYTF; cdr3_nt: TGTGCCATCCTAACTCTCGGAGCTAAGAACTATGGCTACACCTTC
cdr3_length: 16; v_call: TRBV10-3; d_call: TRBD2; j_call: TRBJ2-7; clone_size: NA; cdr3_aa: CAISEPRSGSSYEQYF; cdr3_nt: TGTGCCATCAGTGAGCCCCGAAGCGGGAGCTCCTACGAGCAGTACTTC
cdr3_length: 13; v_call: TRBV30; d_call: NA; j_call: TRBJ2-5; clone_size: NA; cdr3_aa: CAWRTAQGKTQYF; cdr3_nt: TGTGCCTGGAGGACCGCCCAGGGGAAGACCCAGTACTTC
cdr3_length: 12; v_call: TRBV25-1; d_call: NA; j_call: TRBJ1-2; clone_size: NA; cdr3_aa: CASRQGSSGYTF; cdr3_nt: TGTGCCAGCAGGCAGGGGTCATCTGGCTACACCTTC
cdr3_length: 17; v_call: TRBV7-2; d_call: TRBD2; j_call: TRBJ2-1; clone_size: few; cdr3_aa: CASSPLWVAGGYNEQFF; cdr3_nt: TGTGCCAGCAGCCCTCTTTGGGTAGCGGGGGGCTACAATGAGCAGTTCTTC
cdr3_length: 18; v_call: TRBV7-9; d_call: NA; j_call: TRBJ2-4; clone_size: NA; cdr3_aa: CASSLVDSLDLAKNIQYF; cdr3_nt: TGTGCCAGCAGCTTAGTGGACAGCCTAGATCTAGCCAAAAACATTCAGTACTTC
cdr3_length: 15; v_call: TRBV7-8; d_call: TRBD2; j_call: TRBJ2-3; clone_size: once; cdr3_aa: CASSPPSGRPDTQYF; cdr3_nt: TGTGCCAGCAGCCCTCCTAGCGGGAGGCCAGATACGCAGTATTTT
cdr3_length: 17; v_call: TRBV14; d_call: NA; j_call: TRBJ2-3; clone_size: NA; cdr3_aa: CASSPPWTVQGTDTQYF; cdr3_nt: TGTGCCAGCAGCCCGCCCTGGACAGTCCAGGGCACAGATACGCAGTATTTT